The 31 T cell receptor beta chains below come from one sample, sequenced in a study of T cell responses to AZD1222 COVID-19 vaccine. TCRdb's copy holds only in-frame clones and misses some; the assay was immunoSEQ multiplex PCR. The sample yields about 100,000 clones, about 90% seen once. The sequenced sample was peripheral blood, obtained on day 0 of AZD1222 vaccination. The receptor source for this set is an adult in good health.

CDR3 in amino acids: CALAVNTGELFF. CDR3 DNA: TGTGCCTTAGCGGTTAACACCGGGGAGCTGTTTTTT. This rearrangement joins TRBV19 to TRBJ2-2, with D maybe TRBD2 (6 bases). Per germline, CDR1 LNHDA and CDR2 SQIVND (reference sequence). The V and J ends lost 11 bases and 2 bases respectively, with 9 bases between them. CDR3 size: 12 residues.

This clone was observed a single time. This chain joins TRBV6-1 and TRBJ2-7, with 8 positions matching TRBD2. Germline V gives CDR1 MNHNS, CDR2 SASEGT. The trim removed 2 bases at V and 6 bases at J, leaving 9 bases unmatched. The CDR3 consists of 15 residues. The CDR3, as DNA: TGTGCCAGCAGTGAAATTCCGGGAGGGATGGGCGAGCAGTACTTC. This sequence encodes CASSEIPGGMGEQYF.

This rearrangement joins TRBV6-5 to TRBJ1-4, with 8 bases matching TRBD1. The CDR3 length is 15 residues. CDR1 MNHEY and CDR2 SVGAGI come from the germline V gene. Trimming at V came to 6 bases and at J to 7 bases, leaving 10 bases not matched to a gene. The CDR3 nucleotides are TGTGCCAGCAGCCAAACAGGGGGGGGCGGTGAAAAACTGTTTTTT. It codes for CASSQTGGGGEKLFF.

This clone came up a few times. The chain employs TRBV11-2 and TRBJ1-5; D unclear. V lost 5 bases and J lost 4, with 9 bases in between. The germline gives CDR1 SGHAT, CDR2 FQNNGV. The CDR3 runs to 13 residues. CDR3 sequence (DNA): TGTGCCAGCAGCGCCCAGCCGAATCAGCCCCAGCATTTT. It encodes CASSAQPNQPQHF.

The chain uses TRBV5-4 and TRBJ2-1; TRBD2 aligns across 9 bases. V trimming: 4 bases; J trimming: 4 bases; junction bases outside the gene matches: 9. The CDR3 length is 16 residues. Germline CDR1 reads SGHNT; CDR2 reads YYREEE (reference sequence). CDR3 sequence reads: CASSRIAGEVYNEQFF. The CDR3, as DNA: TGTGCCAGCAGCAGGATAGCGGGAGAAGTGTACAATGAGCAGTTCTTC.

The chain's CDR3 is CASSERSAGNQPQHF. In DNA form, the CDR3 reads TGTGCCAGCAGTGAACGTAGCGCAGGCAATCAGCCCCAGCATTTT. J is TRBJ1-5 and V is TRBV6-1; D not resolved. The CDR3 is 15 residues long. Germline CDR1 reads MNHNS; CDR2 reads SASEGT. The V gene lost 2 bases and the J gene lost 2 bases, with 10 bases spanning the gap.

V is TRBV29-1 and J is TRBJ2-7; 7 nucleotides line up with TRBD1. The CDR3 spans 13 residues. CDR1 SQVTM and CDR2 ANQGSEA come from the germline V gene. The V segment lost 0 bases and the J segment 10 bases; nucleotides outside the gene matches: 9. The CDR3 reads CSVEELQGWKQYF. The CDR3 DNA sequence: TGCAGCGTTGAAGAGCTACAGGGGTGGAAACAGTACTTC.

The sample holds one count of this clone. This sequence joins TRBV4-1 and TRBJ2-3; tentative D call: TRBD2 (6 bases). Germline CDR1 is MGHRA and CDR2 is YSYEKL. V dropped 3 bases and J dropped 2 bases, with 12 bases sitting between them. This CDR3 is 15 amino acids long. CDR3 loop: CASSQGDSSTDTQYF. In DNA form, the CDR3 reads TGCGCCAGCAGCCAGGGGGACTCCTCCACAGATACGCAGTATTTT.

A remark on this clone: Other DNA sequences of this sample code for an identical CDR3. The chain has TRBV27 and TRBJ2-2; no clear D gene. CDR3 length: 12 amino acids. The germline V gene has CDR1 MNHEY and CDR2 SMNVEV (reference sequence). The V end lost 5 bases, the J end lost 5 bases, and 6 bases lay between the germline ends. CDR3 residues: CASSPLTGELFF. Here the CDR3 DNA reads TGTGCCAGCAGTCCATTGACCGGGGAGCTGTTTTTT.

This sequence joins TRBV24-1 and TRBJ2-3; the match to TRBD2 covers 8 bases. This CDR3 region has 16 residues. The J segment lost 3 bases and the V segment lost 4 bases, leaving 8 bases of the junction unmatched. The germline gives CDR1 KGHDR, CDR2 SFDVKD. The CDR3 loop reads CATSDTAGAGTDTQYF. The CDR3 coding sequence is TGTGCCACCAGTGACACAGCGGGAGCGGGGACAGATACGCAGTATTTT.

The chain employs TRBV20-1 and TRBJ1-4, with 9 bases aligning to TRBD1. The CDR3 sequence is 15 residues long. With 3 bases clipped from V and 3 bases from J, the junction kept 5 bases outside the gene matches. Germline CDR1 is DFQATT and CDR2 is SNEGSKA (reference sequence). CDR3: CSASGRTGANEKLFF. The CDR3 DNA reads as TGCAGTGCTAGTGGGCGGACAGGGGCTAATGAAAAACTGTTTTTT.

J is TRBJ1-5 and V is TRBV20-1; D gene uncertain. V was shortened by 4 bases and J by 2 bases, with 12 bases between the two germline ends. This CDR3 is 14 amino acids long. Germline-derived CDR1 and CDR2 are DFQATT and SNEGSKA (reference sequence). CDR3 nucleotides: TGCAGTGCTACTGAAGGTAACGGCAATCAGCCCCAGCATTTT. It is translated as CSATEGNGNQPQHF.

The chain's CDR3 is CASSVGRFAEKLFF. CDR3 DNA: TGTGCCAGCAGCGTCGGACGTTTTGCGGAAAAACTGTTTTTT. V is TRBV3-1 (or the pseudogene TRBV3-2) and J is TRBJ1-4; unclear D gene. V was trimmed by 5 bases and J by 8 bases, leaving 15 bases between them. Germline CDR1 and CDR2: LGHDT and YNNKEL (reference sequence). The CDR3 runs 14 residues.

The genes are TRBV5-1 and TRBJ2-5, with D maybe TRBD2 (6 bases). CDR3 length equals 14 residues. The germline V gene has CDR1 SGHRS and CDR2 YFSETQ. V shed 1 base and J shed 1 base, with 8 bases lying between them. The CDR3 loop is CASSLSSGQETQYF. The CDR3 DNA sequence: TGCGCCAGCAGCTTGAGTAGCGGCCAAGAGACCCAGTACTTC.

Remarks on this clone: Other DNA sequences from this sample encode an identical CDR3 as well. This chain connects TRBV6-1 to TRBJ1-1; D not resolved. V was pared by 3 bases and J by 1 base, with 6 bases between. CDR1 and CDR2 from the germline V gene are MNHNS and SASEGT. This CDR3 region has 13 residues. CDR3 bases: TGTGCCAGCAGTGAGAAGGAGAACACTGAAGCTTTCTTT. It encodes CASSEKENTEAFF.

The chain is built from TRBV27 and TRBJ1-6; no definite D call. V dropped 3 bases and J dropped 8 bases, with 17 bases sitting between them. The length of the CDR3 is 16 residues. Germline V gene data show CDR1 as MNHEY and CDR2 as SMNVEV (reference sequence). The CDR3 here is CASSFLPSTRDSPLHF. DNA for the CDR3: TGTGCCAGCAGTTTTTTGCCCTCGACGAGAGATTCACCCCTCCACTTT.

This clone was seen once. This rearrangement joins TRBV29-1 to TRBJ2-3; TRBD1 aligns across 11 bases. V shed 5 bases and J 5 bases; nucleotides not matched to a gene: 9. Looked up from germline, CDR1 is SQVTM and CDR2 is ANQGSEA. The CDR3 runs to 15 residues. The CDR3 is CSVTQDRGQGDTQYF. The CDR3 DNA follows: TGCAGCGTTACCCAGGACAGGGGGCAGGGAGATACGCAGTATTTT.

The genes are TRBV20-1 and TRBJ2-7; no clear D gene. There are 15 residues in the CDR3. Trimming took 3 bases from V and 0 from J, leaving 15 bases between them. Germline V gives CDR1 DFQATT, CDR2 SNEGSKA (reference sequence). The CDR3 here is CSASNLAASSYEQYF. The CDR3 DNA follows: TGCAGTGCTAGTAACTTGGCGGCGAGCTCCTACGAGCAGTACTTC.

The V call is TRBV3-1 (or the pseudogene TRBV3-2), the J call TRBJ1-1; 7 bases line up with TRBD1. J was trimmed by 1 base and V by 4 bases; bases with no gene match: 6. This CDR3 is built from 15 residues. The germline CDR1 and CDR2 sequences are LGHDT and YNNKEL (reference sequence). The DNA for the CDR3 is TGTGCCAGCAGCCTTAACAGGGGAGGGAACACTGAAGCTTTCTTT. Its protein product is CASSLNRGGNTEAFF.

This clone was counted a single time. J is TRBJ1-2 and V is TRBV19; no definite D call. Trimming stripped 8 bases from V and 3 bases from J, with 13 bases between. The length of the CDR3 is 13 residues. Germline CDR1 is LNHDA and CDR2 is SQIVND (reference sequence). CDR3 nucleotide sequence: TGTGCCAGTGTAGGACTTGCTGACTATGGCTACACCTTC. This gives the protein CASVGLADYGYTF.

V gene TRBV2 combines with J gene TRBJ1-4; D perhaps matches TRBD1 (5 bases). V lost 6 bases and J 8 bases, leaving 10 bases between the germline ends. Germline V gives CDR1 SNHLY, CDR2 FYNNEI. This CDR3 comprises 12 residues. This CDR3 reads CASSLEGEKLFF. In DNA, the CDR3 is TGTGCCAGCAGCCTGGAGGGGGAAAAACTGTTTTTT.

The V and J genes are TRBV5-6 and TRBJ2-1; D gene ambiguous. Germline loops: CDR1 SGHDT, CDR2 YYEEEE. Trimming cost V 4 bases and J 8 bases, with 13 bases left between them. The CDR3 is 13 residues long. CDR3 coding DNA: TGTGCCAGCAGCCCGGAAAGGACCGATGAGCAGTTCTTC. Its translation is CASSPERTDEQFF.

The chain employs TRBV18 and TRBJ2-6, with a weak D call TRBD1 (6 bases). Trimming pared 1 base from V and 0 bases from J, leaving 13 bases between. This CDR3 region has 18 residues. CDR1 is KGHSH, CDR2 LQKENI, per germline. The CDR3 DNA reads as TGTGCCAGCTCACCACTGCGTCAGGGGCCCTCTGGGGCCAACGTCCTGACTTTC. Protein sequence: CASSPLRQGPSGANVLTF.

This chain uses TRBV11-2 with TRBJ2-7; 12 nucleotides match TRBD2. This CDR3 comprises 16 residues. In germline, CDR1 is SGHAT, CDR2 FQNNGV. With V trimmed by 2 bases and J by 1 base, 3 bases remained unmatched. CDR3 loop: CASSLWGTSGSYEQYF. CDR3 sequence (DNA): TGTGCCAGCAGCTTATGGGGGACTAGCGGGTCCTACGAGCAGTACTTC.

The V call is TRBV28, the J call TRBJ2-3, with D possibly being TRBD1 (6 bases). Germline V gives CDR1 MDHEN, CDR2 SYDVKM. Trimming took off 1 base at V and 2 bases at J, with 13 bases between the two ends. The CDR3 has 16 residues. The CDR3 protein is CASSLYQGTNTDTQYF. CDR3 bases: TGTGCCAGCAGTTTATACCAGGGGACAAACACAGATACGCAGTATTTT.

The chain has TRBV6-5 and TRBJ1-1, with D maybe TRBD1 (6 bases). Per the germline V gene, CDR1 is MNHEY and CDR2 is SVGAGI. V lost 9 bases and J 4 bases, leaving 15 bases between the germline ends. The CDR3 has 13 amino acids. The CDR3 loop is CASGQRLSTEAFF. The CDR3 nucleotides are TGTGCCAGTGGACAGAGGTTGAGCACTGAAGCTTTCTTT.

V is TRBV7-8 and J is TRBJ1-3; 9 bases are a match to TRBD1. With V trimmed by 5 bases and J by 7 bases, 9 bases remained unmatched. The length of the CDR3 is 15 residues. CDR1 is SGHVS, CDR2 FQNEAQ, per germline. CDR3 residues: CASSRGTGIGNTIYF. The CDR3 coding sequence is TGTGCCAGCAGCCGGGGGACAGGGATAGGTAACACCATATATTTT.

This chain joins TRBV9 and TRBJ2-2, with D perhaps TRBD2 (5 bases). The CDR3 sequence is 14 residues long. V lost 0 bases and J 8 bases, leaving 11 bases between the germline ends. Germline V CDR1 and CDR2: SGDLS, YYNGEE. This chain's CDR3 is CASSVVDGGGELFF. CDR3 in DNA: TGTGCCAGCAGCGTAGTGGACGGAGGAGGGGAGCTGTTTTTT.

V usage is TRBV30 and J usage is TRBJ1-5, with D perhaps TRBD1 (6 bases). The CDR3 runs to 14 residues. V gave up 6 bases and J gave up 0 bases, with 12 bases separating them. Germline CDR1 GTSNPN, CDR2 SVGIG (reference sequence). The CDR3 nucleotides read TGTGCCTGCCAGGGGATCAATAGCAATCAGCCCCAGCATTTT. Protein sequence: CACQGINSNQPQHF. Full variable domain (outside the CDR3, taken from reference TRBV30 and TRBJ1-5): SQTIHQWPATLVQPVGSPLSLECTVEGTSNPNLYWYRQAAGRGLQLLFYSVGIGQISSEVPQNLSASRPQDRQFILSSKKLLLSDSGFYLCACQGINSNQPQHFGDGTRLSIL.

This clone has just one count. This chain joins TRBV19 and TRBJ2-4, with 7 bases aligning to TRBD1. The CDR3 contains 16 residues. Looked up from germline, CDR1 is LNHDA and CDR2 is SQIVND (reference sequence). The junction had 8 bases not matched to a gene; V was cut back by 4 bases and J by 2 bases. The CDR3, as DNA: TGTGCCAGTAGTACCAGAACAGGGGCCTCCAAAAACATTCAGTACTTC. As protein: CASSTRTGASKNIQYF.

The V and J genes are TRBV7-9 and TRBJ1-2; the D gene is possibly TRBD1 (5 bases). Trimming pared 7 bases from V and 1 base from J, leaving 13 bases between. Germline V CDR1 and CDR2: SEHNR, FQNEAQ (reference sequence). The CDR3 loop spans 14 amino acids. The CDR3 DNA sequence: TGTGCCAGCATTCCCCCAGGGAGTAACTATGGCTACACCTTC. Encoded protein: CASIPPGSNYGYTF.